This T cell receptor (beta chain) was found in a study of shared clonotypes between healthy human individuals (dated by TCRdb to about 2020). With regard to the full study: A few men and a couple of women, aged 18 to 49 years, made up the cohort. To increase sequencing depth and limit assay-specific biases, TCR repertoire library preparation and sequencing were carried out by different laboratories using diverse techniques. Per donor, three plates each were used for CD4 naive and CD4 memory, two for CD8 naive, and one for CD8 memory. Leukapheresis yielded between about 0.94 and 9.5 billion PBMCs per donor. To estimate repertoire size and how much clonotype sharing occurs between individuals, the study deeply sequenced the blood TCR repertoires of about five healthy adults.

Points the paper makes about the study in general: Because the study included a small number of donors, the genetic and exposure-history diversity represented was limited. Incomplete sequencing was indicated by rarefaction of sorted-subset datasets, despite the large sequencing depth. Larger estimated clonotype richness was generally found for naive subsets than for memory subsets. Sharing across several donors was observed for approximately 5% of naive CD4, over 3% of naive CD8, 2% to 2.5% of memory CD4, and approximately 0.41% of memory CD8 clonotypes. Higher generation probabilities were observed for clonotypes shared by all four sorted-subset donors than for non-shared clonotypes. Sampling was restricted to blood, and TCR repertoires in tissue are likely to differ from TCR repertoires in blood. Pairwise subsampling indicated that sequencing depth was expected to affect the degree of clonotype sharing among donors.

Using the deep immunoSEQ assay, TCR CDR3 regions were amplified from genomic DNA by multiplex PCR. Extracted genomic DNA from each cell subset was distributed evenly across all wells of several immunoSEQ 96-well plates, and each plate was treated as a replicate. For sorted subsets, each replicate PCR was loaded with 200 to 250 ng genomic DNA, equivalent to approximately 27,000 T cell genomes. The purified libraries were quantified using a Qubit 3.0 fluorometer, sized with a Bioanalyzer 2100, and then quantified again using the KAPA Library Quantification kit. A separate single-read 150-cycle Illumina NextSeq 550 flow cell was used to sequence each immunoSEQ 96-well plate. The original pipeline was this. Because the immunoSEQ output included only junctional sequences and no quality scores, the filtering could not be the same as the filtering used for full-length reads. Sequences were annotated with PyIR, a Python wrapper for IgBLAST v1.9, and V/J genes and CDR3 were assigned using IMGT germline references. Reads with weak V/J assignments (E-value above 1e-6), missing CDR3, stop codons, out-of-frame junctions, or ambiguous translated residues were removed. A V3J clonotype was defined by an identical inferred V gene, J gene, and CDR3 amino acid sequence. Percentage overlap between repertoires was computed as shared unique clonotypes divided by the size of the smaller repertoire. Richness of each repertoire was evaluated using RTK rarefaction, the Chao1 estimator, and Recon v2.1 estimates of unobserved clonotypes. For all TCRbeta clonotypes obtained by the gDNA method from a handful of donors, generation probabilities were computed with OLGA. The table comes from immuneACCESS by way of TCRdb, which keeps in-frame sequences with V and J called. Part of the clones is missing from these tables; in studies checked, under half for an unresolved V gene and the rest for unknown reasons. V, J and clone size were drawn from that table, and D and trimming were deduced from the DNA. For this sample the table gives approximately 2,000,000 clones, of which 93% were detected only once. More than 1.5% of the sample goes to the ten largest clones.

In the case of this clone: Its antigen is still unknown. The sample holds no much larger clone one base away, and base qualities are not on file.

For the CD8 naive samples, CD45RO-negative cells were positively selected for CCR7, yielding a CD45RA+CCR7+ population from which TemRA cells were excluded. The donors were healthy, HIV-negative adults with no recently reported acute infections or vaccinations. Every donor was a Caucasian adult residing in Nashville, Tennessee, USA. Blood was obtained by leukapheresis, after which PBMCs were separated by Ficoll-Histopaque density gradient centrifugation and cryopreserved in liquid nitrogen vapor phase. Analytical flow cytometry was used to check the purity and quantity of each magnetically sorted T cell population. Each sorted fraction had its genomic DNA isolated and then quantified by UV absorbance on a Nanodrop 2000c. Sequenced: naive CD8+ T cells from PBMCs. Per the publication, the cell subset or site label means: CD45RA+CCR7+. This TCR was sampled from a man younger than 30 in good health. Some clones in this sample may be carry-over from other donors' samples.

The nucleotide sequence is given as TGTGCCAGCAGTATCACAGGTAGGGGCACTGAAGCTTTCTTT. Its product reads: CASSITGRGTEAFF. The chain employs TRBV27 and TRBJ1-1; tentative D gene TRBD1, with 5 bases matching. V drops 5 bases and J drops 4 bases, leaving 14 bases in between. Reading the germline V gene (reference sequence) gives CDR1 MNHEY and CDR2 SMNVEV. The CDR3 measures 14 amino acids from cysteine to phenylalanine. Of all the DNA, just the CDR3 is kept, 42 bases in frame from base 1.